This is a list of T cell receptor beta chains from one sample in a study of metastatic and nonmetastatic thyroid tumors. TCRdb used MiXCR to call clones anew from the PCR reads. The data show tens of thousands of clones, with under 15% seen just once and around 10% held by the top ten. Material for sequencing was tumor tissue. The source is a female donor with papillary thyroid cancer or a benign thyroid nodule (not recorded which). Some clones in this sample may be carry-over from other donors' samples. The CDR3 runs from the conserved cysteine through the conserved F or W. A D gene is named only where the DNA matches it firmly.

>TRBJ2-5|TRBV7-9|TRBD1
CASSLRQGLVETQYF
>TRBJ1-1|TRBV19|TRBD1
CASWGDRVTSGTEAFF
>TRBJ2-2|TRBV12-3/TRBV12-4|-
CASTLGGWGAGELFF
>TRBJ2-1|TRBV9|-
CASSVDTMWYNEQFF
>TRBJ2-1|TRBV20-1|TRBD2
CSAGRVGTSGSSEQFF
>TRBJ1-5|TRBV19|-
CASSIGGQINQPQHF
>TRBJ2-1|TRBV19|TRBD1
CASSEDRGQFTNEQFF
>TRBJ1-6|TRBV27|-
CASSFTWSPLHF
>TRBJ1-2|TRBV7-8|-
CAISLAWTVHGYTF
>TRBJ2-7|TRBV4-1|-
CASSQEGTVRDEQYF
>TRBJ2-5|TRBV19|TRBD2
CASGFVGTSETQYF
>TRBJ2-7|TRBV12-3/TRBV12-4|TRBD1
CASSFPGDRGGEQYF
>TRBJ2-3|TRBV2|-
CASSVRAGSADTQYF
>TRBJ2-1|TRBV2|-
CASSEGNNLEFF
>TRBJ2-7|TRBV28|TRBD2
CASRLETSGRTYGQYF
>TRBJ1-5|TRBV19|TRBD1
CASSISGQGLWPQHF
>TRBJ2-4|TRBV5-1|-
CGSSDTGAAESSQYF
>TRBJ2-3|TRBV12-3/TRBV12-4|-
CASTLLDGRRPDTQYF
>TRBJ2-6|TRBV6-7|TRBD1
CATSYAFNGQALFWANVLTF
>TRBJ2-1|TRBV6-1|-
CASSEQIHEQFF
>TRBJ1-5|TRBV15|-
CATSRDRWQPNQPQHF
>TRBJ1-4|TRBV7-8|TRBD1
CASSGRDRGLVTNEKLFF